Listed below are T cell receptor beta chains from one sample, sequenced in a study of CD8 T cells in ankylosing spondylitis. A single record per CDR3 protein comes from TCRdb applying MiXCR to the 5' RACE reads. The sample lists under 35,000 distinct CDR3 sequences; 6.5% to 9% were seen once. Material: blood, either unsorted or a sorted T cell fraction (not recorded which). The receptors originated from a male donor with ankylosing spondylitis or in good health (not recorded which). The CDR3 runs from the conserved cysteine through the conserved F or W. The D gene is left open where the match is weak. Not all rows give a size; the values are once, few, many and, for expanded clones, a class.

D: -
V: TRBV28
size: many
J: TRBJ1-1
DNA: TGTGCCCTAAGTGGAGGGAGGACTGAAGCTTTCTTT
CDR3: CALSGGRTEAFF

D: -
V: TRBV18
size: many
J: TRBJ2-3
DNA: TGTGCCAGCTCACCGAGTGATACGCAGTATTTT
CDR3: CASSPSDTQYF

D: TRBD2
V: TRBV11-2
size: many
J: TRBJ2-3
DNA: TGTGCCAGCAGCTCGGGACTAGCGGGAGTTGGAGATACGCAGTATTTT
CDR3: CASSSGLAGVGDTQYF

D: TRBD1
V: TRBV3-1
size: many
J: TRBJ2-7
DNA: TGTGCCAGCAGCGGGAGACAGGGGAGTGAGCAGTACTTC
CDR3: CASSGRQGSEQYF

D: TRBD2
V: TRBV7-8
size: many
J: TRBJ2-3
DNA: TGTGCCAGCCGCCGGGGGGTAGAAGGCACAGATACGCAGTATTTT
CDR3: CASRRGVEGTDTQYF

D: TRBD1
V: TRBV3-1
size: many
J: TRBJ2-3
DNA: TGTGCCAGCAGCCAAATGGGACAGTACACAGATACGCAGTATTTT
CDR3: CASSQMGQYTDTQYF

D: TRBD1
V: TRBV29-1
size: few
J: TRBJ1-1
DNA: TGCAGCGTATCGGACAGGGGAGCCACTGAAGCTTTCTTT
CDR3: CSVSDRGATEAFF

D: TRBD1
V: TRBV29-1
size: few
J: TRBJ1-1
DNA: TGCAGCGTTGGGCTCTCACAGGGGGAAGCTTTCTTT
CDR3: CSVGLSQGEAFF

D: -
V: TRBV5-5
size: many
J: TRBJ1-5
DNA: TGTGCCAGCAGCTGGGACAGCAATCAGCCCCAGCATTTT
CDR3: CASSWDSNQPQHF

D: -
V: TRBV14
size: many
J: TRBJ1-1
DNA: TGTGCCAGCAGCCAAGCCCTCTTTGCGACTGAAGCTTTCTTT
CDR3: CASSQALFATEAFF

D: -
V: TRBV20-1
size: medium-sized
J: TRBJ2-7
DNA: TGCAGTGCCTATGGACAGAGCTCCTACGAGCAGTACTTC
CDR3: CSAYGQSSYEQYF

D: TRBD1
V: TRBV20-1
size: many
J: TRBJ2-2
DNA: TGCAGTGCTAGGAGGGGGCTGACCGGGGAGCTGTTTTTT
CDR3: CSARRGLTGELFF

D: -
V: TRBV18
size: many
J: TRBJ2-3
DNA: TGTGCCAGCTCACCACCCACTAGTTTGAGCACAGATACGCAGTATTTT
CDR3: CASSPPTSLSTDTQYF

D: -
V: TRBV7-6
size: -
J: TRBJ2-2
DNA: TGTGCCAGCAGCTTAGCTGGGGGAGTACTGACCGGGGAGCTGTTTTTT
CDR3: CASSLAGGVLTGELFF

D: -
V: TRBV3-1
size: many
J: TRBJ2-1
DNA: TGTGCCAGCAGCCCCTGGAGTATCGGGAGTCCCTACAATGAGCAGTTCTTC
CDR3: CASSPWSIGSPYNEQFF

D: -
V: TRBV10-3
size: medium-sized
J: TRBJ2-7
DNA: TGTGCCATCAGTGAGTCGGAGACGGGATACGGTATCGAGCAGTACTTC
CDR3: CAISESETGYGIEQYF

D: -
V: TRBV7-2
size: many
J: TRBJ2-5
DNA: TGTGCCAGCAGCCTCCTCCGGCAGCCCCAAGAGACCCAGTACTTC
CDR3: CASSLLRQPQETQYF

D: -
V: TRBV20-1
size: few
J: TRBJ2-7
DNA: TGCAGTGCTAATCCCTACGAGCAGTACTTC
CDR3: CSANPYEQYF

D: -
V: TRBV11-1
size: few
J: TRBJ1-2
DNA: TGTGCCAGCAGCTTAGCGCTGGAGAGCTATGGCTACACCTTC
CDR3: CASSLALESYGYTF

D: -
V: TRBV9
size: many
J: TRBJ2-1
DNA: TGTGCCAGCAGTCTAACCCCCTACAATGAGCAGTTCTTC
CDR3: CASSLTPYNEQFF

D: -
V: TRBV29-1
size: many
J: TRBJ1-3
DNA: TGCAGCGTTGACAGGGGAGGAAACACCATATATTTT
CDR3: CSVDRGGNTIYF

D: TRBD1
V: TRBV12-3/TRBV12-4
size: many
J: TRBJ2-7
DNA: TGTGCCAGCAGTTTAGGAGGGGGCACTTTCTACGAGCAGTACTTC
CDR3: CASSLGGGTFYEQYF

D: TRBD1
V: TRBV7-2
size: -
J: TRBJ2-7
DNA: TGTGCCGGCAGCTCGTCAGGGGGCAGGAGCGTGTGGCAGTACTTC
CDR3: CAGSSSGGRSVWQYF

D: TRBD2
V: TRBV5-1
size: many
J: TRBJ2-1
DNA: TGCGCCAGCAGCTTGGAACTAGCGGGAGCCAATGAGCAGTTCTTC
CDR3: CASSLELAGANEQFF

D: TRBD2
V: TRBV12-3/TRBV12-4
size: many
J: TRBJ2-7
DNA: TGTGCCAGCAGACTAGCGGGATCCTCCTACGAGCAGTACTTC
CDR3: CASRLAGSSYEQYF

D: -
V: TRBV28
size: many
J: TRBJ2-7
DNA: TGTGCCAGCAGTTTACCGAGCATCCCGGAGCAGTACTTC
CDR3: CASSLPSIPEQYF

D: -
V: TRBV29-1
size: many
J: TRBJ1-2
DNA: TGCAGCGCATACCTGGGACCCTATGGCTACACCTTC
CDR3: CSAYLGPYGYTF

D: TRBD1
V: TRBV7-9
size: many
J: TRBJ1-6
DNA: TGTGCCAGCAGCCTCGGGACAGGCCTTAATTCACCCCTCCACTTT
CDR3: CASSLGTGLNSPLHF

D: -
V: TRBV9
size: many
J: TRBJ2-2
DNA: TGTGCCAGCAGCGTAGAGTGGGGCACCGGGGAGCTGTTTTTT
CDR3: CASSVEWGTGELFF

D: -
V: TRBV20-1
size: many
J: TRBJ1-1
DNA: TGCAGTGCTAGACACCGGGACACTGAAGCTTTCTTT
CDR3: CSARHRDTEAFF

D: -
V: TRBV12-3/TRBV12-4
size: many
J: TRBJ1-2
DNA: TGTGCCAGCAGTTCCTACGCGTCCGGCTACACCTTC
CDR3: CASSSYASGYTF

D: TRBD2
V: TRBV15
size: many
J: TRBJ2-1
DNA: TGTGCCACCAGCAGAGATTTTGCGGGAGGGCCTCAGTGGGAGCAGTTCTTC
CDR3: CATSRDFAGGPQWEQFF

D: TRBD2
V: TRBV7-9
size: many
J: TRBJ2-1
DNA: TGTGCCAGCAGTCCAACACTAGCGGGAGGGTATAATGAGCAGTTCTTC
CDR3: CASSPTLAGGYNEQFF

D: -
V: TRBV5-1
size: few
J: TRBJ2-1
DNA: TGCGCCAGCAGCTTGGCCGGCCCTGAACGGGGCAATGAGCAGTTCTTC
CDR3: CASSLAGPERGNEQFF

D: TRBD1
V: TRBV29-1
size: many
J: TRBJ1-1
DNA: TGCAGCGCTTCGACAGGGGGCGATTCTGAAGCTTTCTTT
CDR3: CSASTGGDSEAFF

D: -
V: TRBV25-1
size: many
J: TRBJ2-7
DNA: TGTGCCAGCAGTGAACAAGGGGACGAGCAGTACTTC
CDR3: CASSEQGDEQYF

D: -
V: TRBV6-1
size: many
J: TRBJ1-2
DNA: TGTGCCAGCAGTAGAACACCGGGACCGCTGAACTATGGCTACACCTTC
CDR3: CASSRTPGPLNYGYTF

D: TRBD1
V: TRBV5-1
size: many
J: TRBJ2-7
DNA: TGCGCCAGCAGCCCCCGACAGGGAACCAACGAGCAGTACTTC
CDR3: CASSPRQGTNEQYF

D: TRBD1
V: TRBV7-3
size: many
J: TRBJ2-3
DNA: TGTGCCAGCAGCTTAACCCTACAGGGGGCGCAGTATTTT
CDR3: CASSLTLQGAQYF

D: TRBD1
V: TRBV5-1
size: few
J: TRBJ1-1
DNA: TGCGCCAGCAGCGGGGGACAGATGAACACTGAAGCTTTCTTT
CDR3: CASSGGQMNTEAFF

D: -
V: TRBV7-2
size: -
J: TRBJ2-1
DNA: TGTGCCAGCAGCTTGACTGAGTCCTACAATGAGCAGTTCTTC
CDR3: CASSLTESYNEQFF

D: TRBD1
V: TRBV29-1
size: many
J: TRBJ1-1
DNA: TGCAGCGTTGATACAGGGGGCACCACTGAAGCTTTCTTT
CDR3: CSVDTGGTTEAFF

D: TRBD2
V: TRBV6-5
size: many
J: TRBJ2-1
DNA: TGTGCCAGCAATACACTAGCGGGAGCCCTCAATGAGCAGTTCTTC
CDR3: CASNTLAGALNEQFF

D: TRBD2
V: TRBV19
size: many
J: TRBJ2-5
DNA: TGTGCCAGTACCAGCCAACGGGCGGGAGGGCCCCAGTACTTC
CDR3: CASTSQRAGGPQYF

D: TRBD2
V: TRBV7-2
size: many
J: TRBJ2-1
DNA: TGTGCCAGCAGCTCCTGGGGAGGGCCCAATGAGCAGTTCTTC
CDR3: CASSSWGGPNEQFF

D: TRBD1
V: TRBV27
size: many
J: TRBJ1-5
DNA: TGTGCCAGCAGCCTCGACAGGGTTAGCGCTAGCAATCAGCCCCAGCATTTT
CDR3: CASSLDRVSASNQPQHF

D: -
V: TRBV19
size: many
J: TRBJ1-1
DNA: TGTGCCAGTAGTATAGACGCCAGATGGAACACTGAAGCTTTCTTT
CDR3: CASSIDARWNTEAFF

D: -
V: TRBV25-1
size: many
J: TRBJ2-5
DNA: TGTGCCAGCAGTGACCCCCCGGAGCGCCAAGAGACCCAGTACTTC
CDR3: CASSDPPERQETQYF

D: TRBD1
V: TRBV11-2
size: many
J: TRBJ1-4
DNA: TGTGCCAGCAGCTTAGGGGGACAGGGAAATGAAAAACTGTTTTTT
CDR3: CASSLGGQGNEKLFF

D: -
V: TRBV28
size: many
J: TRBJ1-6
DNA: TGTGCCAGCCCCTTAAGAACCTACAGGTGCAACTATAATTCACCCCTCCACTTT
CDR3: CASPLRTYRCNYNSPLHF

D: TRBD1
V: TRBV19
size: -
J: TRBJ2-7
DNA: TGTGCCAGTAGTGAGACAGGGGGTACCGAGCAGTACTTC
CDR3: CASSETGGTEQYF

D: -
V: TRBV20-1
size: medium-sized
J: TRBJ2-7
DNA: TGCAGTGCTAGAGTAGATCCCTTCTACGAGCAGTACTTC
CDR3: CSARVDPFYEQYF

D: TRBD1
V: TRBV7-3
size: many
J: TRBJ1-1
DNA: TGTGCCAGCAGGACAGGGAAGGAGGACACTGAAGCTTTCTTT
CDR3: CASRTGKEDTEAFF

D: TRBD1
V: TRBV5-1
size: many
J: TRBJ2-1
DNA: TGCGCCAGCAGAGGGGGACAGGGGTACCACAATGAGCAGTTCTTC
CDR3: CASRGGQGYHNEQFF

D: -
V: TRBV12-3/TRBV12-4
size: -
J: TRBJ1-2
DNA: TGTGCCAGCAGTTTAACGGGCGAAGGCTACACCTTC
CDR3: CASSLTGEGYTF